This TCR beta chain comes out of a study of shared clonotypes between healthy human individuals. General observations from the study: Expectations were that clonotype sharing among donors would be affected by sequencing depth.

Notes on this clone: Its antigen is as yet unknown.

Trimming left V 10 bases short and J 0 bases short, with 15 bases between. The CDR3 contains 14 residues. Looked up from germline, CDR1 is ENHRY and CDR2 is SYGVKD. Across several immunoSEQ plates, the genomic DNA of each subset was split evenly. On sorted subsets, replicate PCRs used 150 to 250 ng DNA, or about 30,000 T cell genomes. TCRdb's copy holds only in-frame clones and misses some; the assay was immunoSEQ multiplex PCR. The repertoire holds over a million clones, with roughly 97% as singletons. A CD45RA-negative memory subset and a CD45RA+ naive subset were separated from the CD4+ cells. The sequenced sample consisted of naive CD4+ T cells sorted from blood. Subset reported: CD45RA+ positively selected. The genes are TRBV10-3 and TRBJ1-1; D is undetermined. The receptor's source is a man younger than 45 in good health. Here the CDR3 DNA reads TGTGCCACCTGGGCAAACCTACTGAACACTGAAGCTTTCTTT. Its translation is CATWANLLNTEAFF.